This note documents a single T cell receptor beta chain sequence. What it binds is not known. CDR1 is MNHEY, CDR2 SVGAGI, per germline. V trimming: 0 bases; J trimming: 4 bases; junction bases outside the gene matches: 5. CDR3 size: 15 residues. This entry is derived from a study of cytomegalovirus exposure and HLA in healthy donors. Findings and caveats of the study: Testing in vitro showed three CMV-associated chains specific for CMV antigens. In a later analysis, at a false discovery rate of 0.05, 15,000 to 20,000 TCR beta sequences matched HLA alleles.

The PCR made use of 60 Vbeta and 13 Jbeta primers. Some clones are missing from TCRdb's copy, which holds only in-frame ones; the method was immunoSEQ multiplex PCR. The repertoire holds about 100,000 clones, with around 82% as singletons. Sequenced sample: PBMCs. The chain carries TRBV6-5 and TRBJ2-7, with TRBD1 identical over 8 bases. The TCR sequence derives from a woman aged 55 to 70 in good health and CMV-seronegative. CDR3 bases: TGTGCCAGCAGTTACTCCCGGGACAGGATTTACGAGCAGTACTTC. This codes for CASSYSRDRIYEQYF.